This TCR beta chain was identified in a study of cytomegalovirus exposure and HLA in healthy donors. Findings of the study overall: When analyzed later, a missense DCLRE1C variant was found to be linked to TCR beta V- and J-gene trimming.

About this clone: Its target is not known.

CDR3 size: 11 residues. Trimming took off 4 bases at V and 3 bases at J, with 4 bases between the two ends. Germline V gene data show CDR1 as MNHEY and CDR2 as SMNVEV (reference sequence). Both 60 Vbeta primers and 13 Jbeta primers went into the PCR. Profiling relied on immunoSEQ multiplex PCR, and the TCRdb table lists in-frame clones only, not all of them. The repertoire holds under 150,000 clones, 65% to 75% seen once, with about 4.5% in the top ten. V is TRBV27 and J is TRBJ2-7, with unresolved D. This receptor was identified in a man aged 55-75 years in good health and CMV-seronegative. The sequenced material came from PBMCs. The CDR3 nucleotides read TGTGCCAGCAGTTCCAGCTACGAGCAGTACTTC. Its protein is CASSSSYEQYF.